The entry below gives a single TCR beta chain sequence along with its context. This sample stems from a study of blood T cells in healthy people across ages. It was with a sample-barcoded 5' primer and a J-beta primer mix that a second PCR of roughly 7 to 12 cycles was run. Each CDR3 protein is one row after TCRdb ran MiXCR on the 5' RACE reads. The sample lists hundreds of thousands of distinct CDR3 sequences, roughly 25% occurring once. The length of the CDR3 is 15 residues. Trimming took 5 bases from V and 6 from J; bases not matched to a gene: 13. The germline V gene has CDR1 DFQATT and CDR2 SNEGSKA (reference sequence). The same data also contributed to another study, on T cells of mothers and their children. That source notes: T cell clones that were persistent and microchimeric went undetected.

Sequenced input: blood. The V gene is TRBV20-1, the J gene TRBJ2-7; 10 bases align to TRBD2. The receptor comes from a boy aged 5-17 years in good health. The CDR3 nucleotides read TGCAGTGCTCGCCCCGTCCTAGCGGGAGCTTTCGAGCAGTACTTC. This encodes CSARPVLAGAFEQYF.